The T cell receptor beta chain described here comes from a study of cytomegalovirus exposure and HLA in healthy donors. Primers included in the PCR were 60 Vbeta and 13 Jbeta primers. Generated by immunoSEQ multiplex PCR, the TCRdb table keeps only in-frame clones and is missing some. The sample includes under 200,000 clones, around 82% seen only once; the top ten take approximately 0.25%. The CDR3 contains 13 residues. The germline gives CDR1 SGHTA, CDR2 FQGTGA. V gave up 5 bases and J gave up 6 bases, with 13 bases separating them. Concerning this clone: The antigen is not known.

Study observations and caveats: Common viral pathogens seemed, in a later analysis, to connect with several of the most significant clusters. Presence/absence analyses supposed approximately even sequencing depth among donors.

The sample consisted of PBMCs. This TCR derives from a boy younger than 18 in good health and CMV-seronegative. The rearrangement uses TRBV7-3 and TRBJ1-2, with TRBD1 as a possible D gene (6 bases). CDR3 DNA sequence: TGTGCCAGCAGCCCGGGAGGGGACAATGGCTACACCTTC. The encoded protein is CASSPGGDNGYTF.